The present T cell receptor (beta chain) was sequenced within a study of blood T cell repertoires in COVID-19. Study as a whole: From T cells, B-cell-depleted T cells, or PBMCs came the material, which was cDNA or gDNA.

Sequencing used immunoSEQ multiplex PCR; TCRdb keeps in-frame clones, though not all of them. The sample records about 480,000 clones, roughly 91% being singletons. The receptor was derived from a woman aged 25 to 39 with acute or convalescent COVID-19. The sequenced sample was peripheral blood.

CDR3 loop: CASSLATSGAQETQYF. The CDR3 nucleotides are TGTGCCAGCAGCTTGGCTACTAGCGGGGCTCAAGAGACCCAGTACTTC. The V gene is TRBV5-5, the J gene TRBJ2-5; TRBD2 agrees at 10 bases. Germline CDR1 is SGHKS and CDR2 is YYEKEE (reference sequence). V lost 0 bases and J lost 2; bases outside the gene matches: 4. This CDR3 spans 16 amino acids. Drawing the rest from reference TRBV5-5 and TRBJ2-5, the complete variable domain is DAGVTQSPTHLIKTRGQQVTLRCSPISGHKSVSWYQQVLGQGPQFIFQYYEKEERGRGNFPDRFSARQFPNYSSELNVNALLLGDSALYLCASSLATSGAQETQYFGPGTRLLVL.